Shown below are 2 T cell receptor beta chains from a single sample sequenced in a study of CD8+CD57+ T cells in acquired aplastic anemia. The template used for profiling TCR beta VDJ and CDR3 was genomic DNA. TCRdb itself ran the reads through MiXCR, one entry per CDR3 protein. The repertoire holds 95,000 to 150,000 distinct CDR3 sequences, with about 40% as singletons. All patients picked for sequencing had shown, by flow cytometry, an expansion of CD8+CD57+ cells. The sample comprised sorted CD4+, CD8+, or CD8+CD57+ T cells (not recorded which) from PBMCs. The receptors derive from a human donor with aplastic anemia.

There are many counts of this clonotype. This sequence joins TRBV19 and TRBJ2-2, with TRBD2 as a possible D gene (5 bases). V gave up 7 bases and J gave up 5 bases, with 17 bases separating them. This CDR3 is built from 15 residues. Germline assignment: CDR1 LNHDA and CDR2 SQIVND (reference sequence). The DNA for the CDR3 is TGTGCCAGTATTCCCCCTCCCTCGGGGACCGGGGAGCTGTTTTTT. This translates into CASIPPPSGTGELFF.

This clonotype has ten or more counts. V usage is TRBV15 and J usage is TRBJ2-5; D is unclear. V lost 1 base to trimming and J lost 7 bases, with 13 bases between them. The germline gives CDR1 LNHNV, CDR2 YYDKDF (reference sequence). The length of the CDR3 is 14 residues. The CDR3: CATSRGTAPRTQYF. CDR3 DNA: TGTGCCACCAGCAGAGGGACGGCCCCTCGGACCCAGTACTTC.